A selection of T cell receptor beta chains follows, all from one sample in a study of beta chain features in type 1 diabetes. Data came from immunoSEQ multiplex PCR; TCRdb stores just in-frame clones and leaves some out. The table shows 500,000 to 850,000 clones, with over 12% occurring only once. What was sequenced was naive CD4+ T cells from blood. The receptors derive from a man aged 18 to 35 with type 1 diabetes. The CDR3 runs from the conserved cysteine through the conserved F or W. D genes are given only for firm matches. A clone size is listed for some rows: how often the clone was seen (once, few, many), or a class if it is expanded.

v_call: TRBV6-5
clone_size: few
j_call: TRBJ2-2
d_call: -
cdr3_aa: CASSYWTPDLTGELFF
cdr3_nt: TGTGCCAGCAGTTACTGGACACCAGACCTCACCGGGGAGCTGTTTTTT

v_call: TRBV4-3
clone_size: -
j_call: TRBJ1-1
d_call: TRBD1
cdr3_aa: CASSRQQGTEAFF
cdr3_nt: TGCGCCAGCAGCCGCCAACAGGGGACTGAAGCTTTCTTT

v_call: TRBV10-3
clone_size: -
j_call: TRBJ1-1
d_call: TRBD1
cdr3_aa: CAISAHSGGGNTEAFF
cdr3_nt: TGTGCCATCAGTGCTCATTCAGGGGGCGGGAACACTGAAGCTTTCTTT

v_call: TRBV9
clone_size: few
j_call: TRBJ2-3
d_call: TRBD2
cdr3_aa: CASSATSGAPDTQYF
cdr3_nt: TGTGCCAGCAGCGCGACTAGCGGGGCCCCAGATACGCAGTATTTT

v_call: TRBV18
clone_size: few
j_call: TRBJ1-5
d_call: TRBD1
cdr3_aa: CASSPDRASNQPQHF
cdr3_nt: TGTGCCAGCTCACCGGACAGGGCCAGCAATCAGCCCCAGCATTTT

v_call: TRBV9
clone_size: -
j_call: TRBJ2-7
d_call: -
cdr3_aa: CASSVEKRRFYEQYF
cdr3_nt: TGTGCCAGCAGCGTAGAGAAGCGGAGGTTCTACGAGCAGTACTTC

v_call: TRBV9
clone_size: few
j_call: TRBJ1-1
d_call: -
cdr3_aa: CASSVGGMNTEAFF
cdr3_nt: TGTGCCAGCAGCGTAGGTGGGATGAACACTGAAGCTTTCTTT

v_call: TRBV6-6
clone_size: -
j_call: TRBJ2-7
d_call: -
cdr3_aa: CASSYPQRAHYEQYF
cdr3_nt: TGTGCCAGCAGTTACCCTCAGAGGGCTCACTACGAGCAGTACTTC

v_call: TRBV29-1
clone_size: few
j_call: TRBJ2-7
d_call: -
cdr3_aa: CSVGRGDYEQYF
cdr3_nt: TGCAGCGTTGGAAGAGGGGACTACGAGCAGTACTTC

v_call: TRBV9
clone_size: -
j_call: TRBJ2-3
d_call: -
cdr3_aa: CASSPWNSLGRDTQYF
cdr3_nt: TGTGCCAGCAGCCCCTGGAACTCTTTGGGGAGGGATACGCAGTATTTT

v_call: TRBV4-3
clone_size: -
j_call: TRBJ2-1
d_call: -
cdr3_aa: CASSQSGSSVEQFF
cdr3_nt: TGCGCCAGCAGCCAATCAGGCTCGAGCGTTGAGCAGTTCTTC

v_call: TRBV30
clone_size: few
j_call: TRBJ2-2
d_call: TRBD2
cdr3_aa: CATKEVAGDTGELFF
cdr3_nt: TGTGCCACGAAGGAGGTAGCGGGGGACACCGGGGAGCTGTTTTTT